The 22 T cell receptor beta chains below were found in one sample sequenced in a study of blood T cell repertoires in COVID-19. Assay: immunoSEQ multiplex PCR; the TCRdb copy retains only in-frame clones and omits some. The sample comprises under 200,000 clones, 70% to 90% of which are singletons, and more than 5% rests with the top ten. The sequenced sample was peripheral blood. The receptor source for this set is a woman aged 45-59 years with COVID-19, enrolled during active disease.

The chain employs TRBV28 and TRBJ1-5, with 8 bases fitting TRBD1. CDR3 length: 15 residues. The ends lost 2 bases at V and 3 bases at J; junction bases unmatched: 3. The V gene's germline CDR1 is MDHEN and CDR2 SYDVKM. The CDR3 protein is CASSLPGGINQPQHF. For the CDR3, the DNA is TGTGCCAGCAGTTTACCAGGGGGCATCAATCAGCCCCAGCATTTT.

This chain links TRBV7-2 with TRBJ1-4, with TRBD1 as a possible D gene (5 bases). Germline loops: CDR1 SGHTA, CDR2 FQGNSA. The V and J ends lost 2 bases and 0 bases respectively, with 10 bases between them. This CDR3 has 16 residues. CDR3 sequence reads: CASSLQGASTNEKLFF. The CDR3 DNA follows: TGTGCCAGCAGCTTACAAGGGGCCTCAACTAATGAAAAACTGTTTTTT.

The gene calls are TRBV18 and TRBJ2-5; 10 bases are a match to TRBD2. Per germline, CDR1 KGHSH and CDR2 LQKENI. This CDR3 has 14 amino acids. J was trimmed by 7 bases and V by 5 bases; bases with no gene match: 7. CDR3 bases: TGTGCCAGCTCAGCTAGCGGGGGTTCGGTGACCCAGTACTTC. It codes for CASSASGGSVTQYF.

The chain has TRBV29-1 and TRBJ1-4, with a possible D match to TRBD1 (6 bases). Germline-derived CDR1 and CDR2 are SQVTM and ANQGSEA. The CDR3 runs 14 residues. V lost 6 bases and J lost 7, with 18 bases in between. The CDR3 DNA reads as TGCAGCGTCGGGAACGTCAGGGGTGGTGAAAAACTGTTTTTT. This sequence encodes CSVGNVRGGEKLFF.

CDR3 amino acids: CASSLPSGGYETQYF. CDR3 DNA: TGCGCCAGCAGCTTGCCTAGCGGGGGGTACGAGACCCAGTACTTC. The chain links TRBV5-1 to TRBJ2-5, with TRBD2 matching over 11 bases. This CDR3 has 15 amino acids. V dropped 1 base and J dropped 5; count of bases not matched to a gene: 4. Looked up from germline, CDR1 is SGHRS and CDR2 is YFSETQ.

V and J are TRBV27 and TRBJ2-7, with 9 bases aligning to TRBD2. Germline CDR1 and CDR2: MNHEY and SMNVEV (reference sequence). The trim removed 5 bases at V and 1 base at J, leaving 6 bases unmatched. The CDR3 is 15 residues long. The DNA for the CDR3 is TGTGCCAGCAGTCCCTTAGCGGGGGCGTCCTACGAGCAGTACTTC. Its protein product is CASSPLAGASYEQYF.

This clone appeared once. The chain carries TRBV2 and TRBJ2-3, with TRBD2 identical over 8 bases. V lost 5 bases and J lost 0; bases outside the gene matches: 7. In germline, CDR1 is SNHLY, CDR2 FYNNEI. The CDR3 sequence is 16 residues long. CDR3 nucleotide sequence: TGTGCCAGCAGTACGAAGCGGGGGCCGAGCACAGATACGCAGTATTTT. As protein: CASSTKRGPSTDTQYF.

This clone was detected only once. The gene calls are TRBV7-2 and TRBJ2-7; 9 bases match TRBD1. V was pared by 1 base and J by 6 bases, with 1 base of the junction left unmatched. This CDR3 is 13 amino acids long. From germline, CDR1 is SGHTA and CDR2 FQGNSA. DNA of the CDR3: TGTGCCAGCAGCTTAGGGGACAGGGCCGAGCAGTACTTC. Translated, it gives CASSLGDRAEQYF.

This clone was found many times. The rearrangement links TRBV9 to TRBJ1-1; 8 positions match TRBD1. Germline trimming cut 3 bases from V and 4 bases from J; bases unmatched to any gene: 5. The germline CDR1 and CDR2 sequences are SGDLS and YYNGEE. CDR3 size: 14 residues. In nucleotides, the CDR3 is TGTGCCAGCAGCGCCACCCAGGGGGCCACTGAAGCTTTCTTT. It yields the protein CASSATQGATEAFF.

This clone has a single count. This sequence joins TRBV6-5 and TRBJ1-5; TRBD1 matches 7 bases. The CDR3 covers 14 residues. V shed 0 bases and J 4 bases; nucleotides not matched to a gene: 0. Germline V gives CDR1 MNHEY, CDR2 SVGAGI. CDR3 amino acids: CASSYSTGNQPQHF. CDR3 coding DNA: TGTGCCAGCAGTTACTCGACAGGGAATCAGCCCCAGCATTTT.

This rearrangement joins TRBV7-3 to TRBJ2-2; 7 nucleotides line up with TRBD1. Looked up from germline, CDR1 is SGHTA and CDR2 is FQGTGA. V gave up 4 bases and J gave up 0 bases; unmatched junction bases: 2. This CDR3 comprises 15 residues. This CDR3 reads CASSSGGPNTGELFF. The CDR3 DNA follows: TGTGCCAGCAGCTCAGGGGGTCCGAACACCGGGGAGCTGTTTTTT.

This clone was seen only once. Written as DNA, the CDR3 is TGTGCCTGGAGTGACACTAGGCCCTCTGGAAACACCATATATTTT. Protein sequence: CAWSDTRPSGNTIYF. The genes are TRBV30 and TRBJ1-3; D not resolved. Germline V gives CDR1 GTSNPN, CDR2 SVGIG (reference sequence). Trimming took off 1 base at V and 0 bases at J, with 10 bases between the two ends. CDR3 length equals 15 residues. The entire variable domain, with the rest obtained from reference TRBV30 and TRBJ1-3, is as follows: SQTIHQWPATLVQPVGSPLSLECTVEGTSNPNLYWYRQAAGRGLQLLFYSVGIGQISSEVPQNLSASRPQDRQFILSSKKLLLSDSGFYLCAWSDTRPSGNTIYFGEGSWLTVV.

The CDR3 protein is CASSKAQGGTEAFF. CDR3 bases: TGTGCCAGTAGTAAAGCTCAGGGCGGAACTGAAGCTTTCTTT. The V call is TRBV19, the J call TRBJ1-1, with a weak D call TRBD1 (5 bases). The V end lost 4 bases, the J end lost 5 bases, and 14 bases lay between the germline ends. This CDR3 region has 14 residues. Germline values: CDR1 LNHDA, CDR2 SQIVND (reference sequence). Using reference TRBV19 and TRBJ1-1 for the parts outside the CDR3, the full variable domain is DGGITQSPKYLFRKEGQNVTLSCEQNLNHDAMYWYRQDPGQGLRLIYYSQIVNDFQKGDIAEGYSVSREKKESFPLTVTSAQKNPTAFYLCASSKAQGGTEAFFGQGTRLTVV.

This clone has just a few counts. The V and J genes are TRBV27 and TRBJ1-2; a weak D match, TRBD1 (5 bases). Looked up from germline, CDR1 is MNHEY and CDR2 is SMNVEV (reference sequence). The CDR3 loop spans 15 amino acids. V was pared by 5 bases and J by 4 bases, with 17 bases between. The chain's CDR3 is CASSPQQGAGYGYTF. CDR3 sequence (DNA): TGTGCCAGCAGTCCGCAGCAAGGGGCAGGCTATGGCTACACCTTC.

The V call is TRBV7-9, the J call TRBJ2-5; 12 bases agree with TRBD2. CDR3 size: 16 residues. Germline V gives CDR1 SEHNR, CDR2 FQNEAQ (reference sequence). Trimming cost V 2 bases and J 5 bases; bases outside gene matches: 6. CDR3 sequence reads: CASSLMLAGGHETQYF. Written as DNA, the CDR3 is TGTGCCAGCAGCTTAATGCTAGCGGGGGGGCACGAGACCCAGTACTTC.

The chain joins TRBV11-3 to TRBJ2-6, with no clear D. There are 15 residues in the CDR3. V was clipped by 5 bases and J by 0 bases, with 8 bases between them. Germline CDR1 SGHNT, CDR2 YENEEA. The CDR3 sequence is CASSQQNSGANVLTF. The CDR3 nucleotides read TGTGCCAGCAGCCAACAGAACTCTGGGGCCAACGTCCTGACTTTC.

On this clone itself: Other DNA variants within this sample encode the same CDR3. V gene TRBV12-3 or TRBV12-4 combines with J gene TRBJ1-1; D is undetermined. The CDR3 spans 13 residues. V shed 3 bases and J shed 1 base, with 6 bases lying between them. The CDR3 DNA reads as TGTGCCAGCAGTTTTTCCAGGAACACTGAAGCTTTCTTT. Residues: CASSFSRNTEAFF.

This rearrangement joins TRBV5-4 to TRBJ1-4, with 10 bases that match TRBD1. Losses at the gene ends were 4 bases for V and 2 bases for J; bases not matched to a gene: 8. Germline values: CDR1 SGHNT, CDR2 YYREEE (reference sequence). The CDR3 is made up of 17 amino acids. The CDR3 loop reads CASSLRTGGGTNEKLFF. The CDR3 DNA reads TGTGCCAGCAGCCTAAGGACAGGGGGTGGGACTAATGAAAAACTGTTTTTT.

A single count supports this clone. The chain has TRBV6-5 and TRBJ2-7; D possibly corresponds to TRBD1 (6 bases). In germline, CDR1 is MNHEY, CDR2 SVGAGI. The CDR3 loop spans 15 amino acids. Trimming shortened V by 0 bases and J by 0 bases, and 9 bases separated the two germline ends. The CDR3 protein is CASSYSRDTSYEQYF. CDR3 nucleotides: TGTGCCAGCAGTTACTCCCGGGACACCTCCTACGAGCAGTACTTC.

The chain joins TRBV9 to TRBJ2-7; TRBD1 aligns across 9 bases. The CDR3 runs to 16 residues. Germline V gene sequence: CDR1 SGDLS, CDR2 YYNGEE. V dropped 0 bases and J dropped 0; count of bases not matched to a gene: 4. The CDR3 spells CASSVEGTGFSYEQYF. The CDR3 DNA follows: TGTGCCAGCAGCGTAGAAGGGACAGGGTTCTCCTACGAGCAGTACTTC.

The V and J genes are TRBV2 and TRBJ2-2, with D possibly being TRBD2 (6 bases). Trimming shortened V by 6 bases and J by 6 bases, and 17 bases separated the two germline ends. Germline-derived CDR1 and CDR2 are SNHLY and FYNNEI. This CDR3 comprises 15 residues. CDR3 amino acids: CASRRLVLGSGELFF. The CDR3 DNA sequence: TGTGCCAGCAGAAGACTAGTTTTGGGGTCCGGGGAGCTGTTTTTT.

There are a few counts of this clone. The V gene is TRBV9, the J gene TRBJ2-3, with D perhaps matching TRBD2 (6 bases). In germline, CDR1 is SGDLS, CDR2 YYNGEE. Between the trimmed V and J ends, which lost 4 bases and 6 bases, there was a span of 12 bases. The CDR3 loop spans 13 amino acids. This CDR3 is CASSSTREDTQYF. CDR3 nucleotides: TGTGCCAGCAGCTCGACTAGAGAGGATACGCAGTATTTT.